The 19 T cell receptor beta chains below were found in one sample sequenced in a study of control samples from healthy donors and cancer patients. Clones were read by immunoSEQ multiplex PCR, and TCRdb kept only the in-frame ones, dropping some. The sample yields over 45,000 clones, more than 90% seen once. Sequencing was carried out using PBMCs. The source is a man between 25 and 39 years old with colorectal cancer.

Here the CDR3 DNA reads TGCGCCAGCAGCGCGACAGGGGCCACTGAAGCTTTCTTT. It is translated as CASSATGATEAFF. V and J are TRBV5-1 and TRBJ1-1; 8 nucleotides align to TRBD1. The CDR3 is 13 amino acids. In germline, CDR1 is SGHRS, CDR2 YFSETQ. Germline trimming cut 4 bases from V and 4 bases from J; bases unmatched to any gene: 3.

This clone was counted between two and nine times. This chain connects TRBV4-1 to TRBJ2-6; D is undetermined. V lost 0 bases to trimming and J lost 0 bases, with 3 bases between them. Germline values: CDR1 MGHRA, CDR2 YSYEKL. The CDR3 consists of 15 residues. The CDR3 sequence: CASSQDSSGANVLTF. The CDR3 DNA is TGCGCCAGCAGCCAAGACAGCTCTGGGGCCAACGTCCTGACTTTC.

J is TRBJ1-1 and V is TRBV10-3, with a possible D match to TRBD1 (6 bases). The CDR3 loop spans 13 amino acids. Looked up from germline, CDR1 is ENHRY and CDR2 is SYGVKD. With 6 bases removed from V and 0 bases from J, the gap between germline ends came to 8 bases. In DNA, the CDR3 is TGTGCCATCAGGGACAGTTTGAACACTGAAGCTTTCTTT. Encoded protein: CAIRDSLNTEAFF.

This chain links TRBV19 with TRBJ1-1, with 7 bases that match TRBD1. Losses at the gene ends were 3 bases for V and 4 bases for J; bases not matched to a gene: 11. The germline CDR1 and CDR2 sequences are LNHDA and SQIVND (reference sequence). This CDR3 has 16 residues. This chain's CDR3 is CASSIQGVVESTEAFF. CDR3 nucleotide sequence: TGTGCCAGTAGTATTCAGGGGGTAGTTGAGAGCACTGAAGCTTTCTTT.

The chain couples TRBV11-2 to TRBJ1-1; D uncertain. Trimming took off 3 bases at V and 1 base at J, with 6 bases between the two ends. CDR1 and CDR2 from the germline V gene are SGHAT and FQNNGV. This CDR3 has 13 residues. The CDR3 DNA is TGTGCCAGCAGCTTCCAGCCGAACACTGAAGCTTTCTTT. This sequence encodes CASSFQPNTEAFF.

The chain links TRBV4-2 to TRBJ2-3, with D possibly being TRBD2 (6 bases). V was cut by 1 base and J by 2 bases, with 13 bases left in between. The CDR3 sequence is 16 residues long. Germline V gives CDR1 LGHNA, CDR2 YNFKEQ. The CDR3 sequence: CASSQVEGFYTDTQYF. The CDR3 coding sequence is TGTGCCAGCAGCCAAGTGGAGGGGTTTTACACAGATACGCAGTATTTT.

This chain links TRBV27 with TRBJ2-2; no definite D call. The germline V gene has CDR1 MNHEY and CDR2 SMNVEV (reference sequence). Trimming cost V 7 bases and J 7 bases, with 22 bases left between them. The CDR3 has 16 residues. The CDR3: CASNNDPGRFGGELFF. CDR3 in DNA: TGTGCCAGCAACAATGACCCTGGACGGTTCGGCGGGGAGCTGTTTTTT.

The genes are TRBV5-1 and TRBJ2-3; TRBD2 matches 15 bases. The CDR3 has 17 residues. The germline gives CDR1 SGHRS, CDR2 YFSETQ. The V gene end was trimmed by 5 bases and the J gene end by 4 bases; junction bases not matched to a gene: 8. The CDR3 coding sequence is TGCGCCAGCAGTAAGGGACTAGCGGGGGGTACTGCAGATACGCAGTATTTT. Its translation is CASSKGLAGGTADTQYF.

The chain joins TRBV19 to TRBJ2-2; 11 nucleotides line up with TRBD2. CDR1 is LNHDA, CDR2 SQIVND, per germline (reference sequence). After removal of 8 bases from V and 6 bases from J, the junction contained 8 bases not matched to a gene. There are 15 residues in the CDR3. The CDR3 here is CASRLSGGAAGELFF. The CDR3 DNA follows: TGTGCCAGTCGACTTAGCGGGGGGGCAGCCGGGGAGCTGTTTTTT.

CDR3 sequence: CASSPLDRAVGYTF. CDR3 DNA: TGCGCCAGCAGCCCGTTGGACAGGGCGGTTGGCTACACCTTC. This sequence joins TRBV4-3 and TRBJ1-2; 8 bases are shared with TRBD1. Germline lookup yields CDR1 LGHNA and CDR2 YSLEER. V gave up 4 bases and J gave up 7 bases; unmatched junction bases: 8. There are 14 residues in the CDR3.

The genes are TRBV6-5 and TRBJ2-7, with D uncertain. CDR3 length: 12 amino acids. Germline V gives CDR1 MNHEY, CDR2 SVGAGI. Trimming removed 4 bases from V and 3 bases from J, with 7 bases in between. The CDR3 here is CASSLGNYEQYV. The DNA of the CDR3 is TGTGCCAGCAGTTTAGGGAACTACGAGCAGTACGTC.

This clone was found once. V and J are TRBV9 and TRBJ1-1; D is possibly TRBD1 (6 bases). V lost 5 bases to trimming and J lost 9 bases, with 17 bases between them. Looked up from germline, CDR1 is SGDLS and CDR2 is YYNGEE. This CDR3 has 13 amino acids. In DNA form, the CDR3 reads TGTGCCAGCAGTGCTGCAGGGGAGCCGCAAGCTTTCTTT. This encodes CASSAAGEPQAFF.

This rearrangement joins TRBV19 to TRBJ2-7; the D is unclear. V dropped 3 bases and J dropped 2 bases, with 8 bases sitting between them. Per the germline V gene, CDR1 is LNHDA and CDR2 is SQIVND (reference sequence). The CDR3 covers 13 residues. The CDR3 bases are TGTGCCAGTAGTATCGGCAGACCCTACGAGCAGTACTTC. This codes for CASSIGRPYEQYF.

This clone has only one observation. This chain's CDR3 is CSVAVQQGETQYF. The CDR3 nucleotides are TGCAGCGTTGCAGTCCAGCAGGGAGAGACCCAGTACTTC. The V and J genes are TRBV29-1 and TRBJ2-5; perhaps TRBD1 as D (5 bases). Deletions cut 4 bases from V and 4 bases from J, with 13 bases between. CDR1 is SQVTM, CDR2 ANQGSEA, per germline. CDR3 size: 13 residues.

This clone was seen only once. The chain links TRBV19 to TRBJ2-5; D perhaps matches TRBD2 (7 bases). Deletions cut 4 bases from V and 10 bases from J, with 16 bases between. Germline CDR1 and CDR2: LNHDA and SQIVND (reference sequence). The CDR3 has 13 amino acids. The DNA of the CDR3 is TGTGCCAGTAGTACCCTGAGGGGGGGGATCCAGTACTTC. Encoded protein: CASSTLRGGIQYF.

This clone was detected only once. This sequence joins TRBV18 and TRBJ1-1; possible D gene TRBD1, 6 bases. Germline assignment: CDR1 KGHSH and CDR2 LQKENI. V was shortened by 3 bases and J by 3 bases, with 14 bases between the two germline ends. The CDR3 contains 15 residues. CDR3 DNA sequence: TGTGCCAGCTCACCCCTCCAGGGGAGGCACACTGAAGCTTTCTTT. As protein: CASSPLQGRHTEAFF.

The chain is built from TRBV6-6 and TRBJ1-2, with 12 bases fitting TRBD1. The CDR3 length is 15 residues. J was trimmed by 7 bases and V by 2 bases; bases with no gene match: 5. Germline CDR1 is MNHNY and CDR2 is SVGAGI (reference sequence). For the CDR3, the DNA is TGTGCCAGCAGTTACAGGGACAGGGGGCTCCGTGGCTACACCTTC. Translation: CASSYRDRGLRGYTF.

The CDR3 DNA follows: TGTGCCAGCAGGACCGCCCAGGGGCTTGGCTACACCTTC. This sequence encodes CASRTAQGLGYTF. This sequence joins TRBV3-1 (or the pseudogene TRBV3-2) and TRBJ1-2, with D possibly TRBD1 on 6 matching bases. Germline V lookup: CDR1 LGHDT, CDR2 YNNKEL (reference sequence). V was clipped by 6 bases and J by 7 bases, with 15 bases between them. The CDR3 is 13 amino acids.

The chain joins TRBV3-1 (or the pseudogene TRBV3-2) to TRBJ2-2; D not certain. In germline, CDR1 is LGHDT, CDR2 YNNKEL (reference sequence). The CDR3 is 13 residues long. V lost 1 base, J lost 6 bases, and 6 bases lay in between. DNA for the CDR3: TGTGCCAGCAGCCAAGTCACCCCCGGGGAGCTGTTTTTT. Encoded protein: CASSQVTPGELFF.